Sequencing of this TCR beta chain was carried out in a study of breast tumors, draining lymph nodes, adjacent tissues. TCRdb reanalysed the multiplex PCR reads using MiXCR and keeps one entry per CDR3 protein. The sample lists nearly 200,000 distinct CDR3 sequences; approximately 33% were seen once. Whole-study results and caveats: The lymph node origin of tumor T cells was framed as consistent with a hypothesis, not demonstrated. Tumors had less TCR diversity than lymph nodes, more than nontumor tissue. Compared with basal-like, luminal-like tumors shared significantly more repertoire with nontumor tissue.

Axillary draining lymph nodes of breast cancer patients supplied the node samples. Trimming stripped 7 bases from V and 0 bases from J, with 12 bases between. Germline loops: CDR1 MGHDK, CDR2 SYGVNS. This CDR3 contains 15 residues. This clonotype showed up just once. The antigen is unknown. The chain links TRBV25-1 to TRBJ1-4; possibly TRBD1 for D (5 bases). Sequenced material: axillary lymph node tissue. The receptor was isolated from a female donor with breast cancer. Some clones in this sample may be carry-over from other donors' samples. The CDR3 here is CASTGAGPTNEKLFF. CDR3 sequence (DNA): TGTGCCAGCACTGGGGCAGGGCCAACTAATGAAAAACTGTTTTTT. The full variable domain, with the rest looked up from reference TRBV25-1 and TRBJ1-4, is EADIYQTPRYLVIGTGKKITLECSQTMGHDKMYWYQQDPGMELHLIHYSYGVNSTEKGDLSSESTVSRIRTEHFPLTLESARPSHTSQYLCASTGAGPTNEKLFFGSGTQLSVL.